One sample yielded the 12 T cell receptor beta chains listed below, sequenced in a study of T cell repertoires in cytomegalovirus infection. Antigen specificity for these receptors is unknown. TCRdb re-derived calls from the reads in MiXCR, one entry per CDR3 protein. The sample has 900,000 to 950,000 distinct CDR3 sequences, around a third seen once. Specimen: cultured CD8+ T cells from PBMCs, collected from culture after CMV antigen stimulation. The receptor set was obtained from a human donor in good health (CMV status not recorded). Some clones in this sample may be carry-over from other donors' samples.

J is TRBJ1-2 and V is TRBV4-1; D unclear. The germline CDR1 and CDR2 sequences are MGHRA and YSYEKL. This CDR3 comprises 14 residues. Trimming took 7 bases from V and 6 from J, leaving 18 bases between them. The CDR3 region is CASTPDGVADGYTF. The CDR3 DNA reads as TGCGCCAGCACTCCTGACGGGGTCGCGGATGGCTACACCTTC.

This rearrangement joins TRBV7-2 to TRBJ2-7; a possible D gene is TRBD2 (6 bases). With 1 base removed from V and 3 bases from J, the gap between germline ends came to 19 bases. This CDR3 has 17 amino acids. Germline CDR1 reads SGHTA; CDR2 reads FQGNSA. CDR3 nucleotide sequence: TGTGCCAGCAGCTTAGTTAACCAGCGGGTCTCGGGCTACGAGCAGTACTTC. Protein sequence: CASSLVNQRVSGYEQYF. Full variable domain (remainder filled in from reference TRBV7-2 and TRBJ2-7): GAGVSQSPSNKVTEKGKDVELRCDPISGHTALYWYRQSLGQGLEFLIYFQGNSAPDKSGLPSDRFSAERTGGSVSTLTIQRTQQEDSAVYLCASSLVNQRVSGYEQYFGPGTRLTVT.

This rearrangement joins TRBV28 to TRBJ1-5; possibly TRBD1 for D (5 bases). V was cut by 3 bases and J by 2 bases, with 17 bases left in between. CDR3 size: 17 residues. Germline lookup yields CDR1 MDHEN and CDR2 SYDVKM. Here the CDR3 DNA reads TGTGCCAGCAGTTTCCCTTTACCAGGGTACGGCAATCAGCCCCAGCATTTT. It codes for CASSFPLPGYGNQPQHF.

The genes are TRBV20-1 and TRBJ1-6; D not certain. The CDR3 runs 15 residues. The V gene's germline CDR1 is DFQATT and CDR2 SNEGSKA (reference sequence). With 0 bases removed from V and 14 bases from J, the gap between germline ends came to 20 bases. The CDR3 spells CSARDQGHLPVALHF. As DNA, the CDR3 is TGCAGTGCTAGAGATCAAGGCCATCTCCCCGTTGCCCTCCACTTT.

The V and J genes are TRBV7-9 and TRBJ2-3, with 9 bases lining up with TRBD1. Germline loops: CDR1 SEHNR, CDR2 FQNEAQ (reference sequence). There are 16 residues in the CDR3. J lost 3 bases, V lost 4 bases, and 8 bases had no gene match. In nucleotides, the CDR3 is TGTGCCAGCAGCTCAACAGGGGGCTTTGGGACAGATACGCAGTATTTT. As protein: CASSSTGGFGTDTQYF.

This clonotype was detected only a few times. The rearrangement uses TRBV15 and TRBJ2-5, with TRBD2 matching 7 bases. CDR1 is LNHNV and CDR2 is YYDKDF in the germline V gene (reference sequence). The CDR3 is made up of 16 amino acids. J was trimmed by 4 bases and V by 2 bases; bases with no gene match: 10. The CDR3 DNA reads as TGTGCCACCAGCAGACACCCACTAGCGTCGGGAGAGACCCAGTACTTC. This gives the protein CATSRHPLASGETQYF.

This clonotype has more than one count but fewer than ten. The chain joins TRBV5-4 to TRBJ1-3; weak D call: TRBD1 (6 bases). The V gene lost 3 bases and the J gene lost 3 bases, with 7 bases spanning the gap. This CDR3 has 13 amino acids. Germline CDR1 and CDR2: SGHNT and YYREEE (reference sequence). CDR3 residues: CASSSRGGNTIYF. The CDR3 nucleotides read TGTGCCAGCAGCTCCAGGGGTGGAAACACCATATATTTT. Full variable domain (remainder filled in from reference TRBV5-4 and TRBJ1-3): ETGVTQSPTHLIKTRGQQVTLRCSSQSGHNTVSWYQQALGQGPQFIFQYYREEENGRGNFPPRFSGLQFPNYSSELNVNALELDDSALYLCASSSRGGNTIYFGEGSWLTVV.

The genes are TRBV5-1 and TRBJ1-3; tentative D call: TRBD1 (5 bases). Germline V lookup: CDR1 SGHRS, CDR2 YFSETQ. This CDR3 has 16 residues. V was cut by 0 bases and J by 4 bases, with 14 bases left in between. The CDR3 DNA sequence: TGCGCCAGCAGCTTGGGCTACGGGACGGTCGGAAACACCATATATTTT. Translated, it gives CASSLGYGTVGNTIYF.

The J gene is TRBJ2-7, the V gene TRBV6-6, with D possibly being TRBD1 (6 bases). The V end lost 7 bases, the J end lost 7 bases, and 20 bases lay between the germline ends. The CDR3 covers 14 residues. CDR1 is MNHNY and CDR2 is SVGAGI in the germline V gene (reference sequence). The CDR3 region is CASTYGGPWEEQYV. In DNA, the CDR3 is TGTGCCAGCACCTATGGGGGCCCTTGGGAAGAGCAGTACGTC.

This clonotype has more than one count but fewer than ten. Being one base from a much bigger clone, this may be a read error. The V gene is TRBV7-2, the J gene TRBJ2-3; the match to TRBD2 covers 11 bases. Germline values: CDR1 SGHTA, CDR2 FQGNSA. With 1 base clipped from V and 4 bases from J, the junction kept 4 bases outside the gene matches. CDR3 length equals 16 residues. CDR3 in DNA: TGTGCCAGCAGCTTAGTTAGCGGGGGGGCGGCAGATACGCAGTATTTT. Translated, it gives CASSLVSGGAADTQYF.

This chain links TRBV28 with TRBJ2-7; D may match TRBD1 or TRBD2 (5 bases each). Germline V lookup: CDR1 MDHEN, CDR2 SYDVKM. Trimming shortened V by 2 bases and J by 4 bases, and 12 bases separated the two germline ends. The CDR3 is made up of 14 amino acids. CDR3: CASSLRGLEYEQYV. CDR3 coding DNA: TGTGCCAGCAGTTTACGGGGCCTCGAGTACGAGCAGTACGTC.

J is TRBJ1-1 and V is TRBV28; D unresolved. Germline V gives CDR1 MDHEN, CDR2 SYDVKM. Trimming removed 8 bases at V and 3 bases at J, with 13 bases between. The CDR3 runs 13 residues. This CDR3 reads CASDWQGDTEAFF. CDR3 nucleotide sequence: TGTGCCAGCGACTGGCAAGGCGACACTGAAGCTTTCTTT.